What follows are 23 T cell receptor beta chains derived from one specimen sequenced in a study of blood T cell repertoires in COVID-19. TCRdb's table, derived via immunoSEQ multiplex PCR, lists solely in-frame clones and lacks some. The sample records a few hundred thousand clones, approximately 78% being singletons. Sequenced: peripheral blood. These TCRs come from a woman aged 18-29 years with acute or convalescent COVID-19.

The CDR3 reads CASSQETGDWNNEQFF. CDR3 in DNA: TGCGCCAGCAGCCAAGAGACGGGGGACTGGAACAATGAGCAGTTCTTC. The genes are TRBV4-3 and TRBJ2-1; a weak D match, TRBD2 (6 bases). Trimming removed 0 bases at V and 5 bases at J, with 14 bases between. Germline lookup yields CDR1 LGHNA and CDR2 YSLEER. The CDR3 is 16 amino acids.

The rearrangement joins TRBV9 to TRBJ2-1, with 12 bases lining up with TRBD2. This CDR3 comprises 15 residues. The junction had 5 bases not matched to a gene; V was cut back by 3 bases and J by 7 bases. The V gene's germline CDR1 is SGDLS and CDR2 YYNGEE. The CDR3 nucleotides read TGTGCCAGCAGCGAACTAGCGGGAGGTGTAAATGAGCAGTTCTTC. Its translation: CASSELAGGVNEQFF.

The rearrangement links TRBV30 to TRBJ1-3; D remains unclear. This CDR3 comprises 12 residues. Between the trimmed V and J ends, which lost 1 base and 4 bases, there was a span of 5 bases. The germline CDR1 and CDR2 sequences are GTSNPN and SVGIG (reference sequence). The CDR3 bases are TGTGCCTGGAGTGAACAGGGAAACACCATATATTTT. This sequence encodes CAWSEQGNTIYF.

The chain has TRBV28 and TRBJ1-6; possible D gene TRBD1, 5 bases. CDR1 and CDR2 (germline): MDHEN, SYDVKM. The CDR3 is 15 amino acids. Trimming removed 2 bases at V and 7 bases at J, with 12 bases between. This CDR3 reads CASSLGRVLNSPLHF. The CDR3 nucleotides are TGTGCCAGCAGTTTAGGCAGGGTCCTAAATTCACCCCTCCACTTT.

This chain links TRBV19 with TRBJ2-5; 7 bases agree with TRBD1. CDR1 is LNHDA, CDR2 SQIVND, per germline (reference sequence). Trimming at V came to 6 bases and at J to 7 bases, leaving 8 bases not matched to a gene. The CDR3 runs to 13 residues. In DNA, the CDR3 is TGTGCCAGTAGCCGAGACAGGGCGGGGACCCAGTACTTC. It encodes CASSRDRAGTQYF. Using reference TRBV19 and TRBJ2-5 for the parts outside the CDR3, the full variable domain is DGGITQSPKYLFRKEGQNVTLSCEQNLNHDAMYWYRQDPGQGLRLIYYSQIVNDFQKGDIAEGYSVSREKKESFPLTVTSAQKNPTAFYLCASSRDRAGTQYFGPGTRLLVL.

The chain couples TRBV30 to TRBJ1-5; D call uncertain. The CDR3 is made up of 13 amino acids. The germline V gene encodes CDR1 GTSNPN and CDR2 SVGIG (reference sequence). V was shortened by 2 bases and J by 5 bases, with 10 bases between the two germline ends. The CDR3 nucleotides are TGTGCCTGGAGTACGGCAGGCGATCAGCCCCAGCATTTT. Translating gives CAWSTAGDQPQHF. The variable domain in full, completed from reference TRBV30 and TRBJ1-5, reads SQTIHQWPATLVQPVGSPLSLECTVEGTSNPNLYWYRQAAGRGLQLLFYSVGIGQISSEVPQNLSASRPQDRQFILSSKKLLLSDSGFYLCAWSTAGDQPQHFGDGTRLSIL.

The rearrangement links TRBV4-1 to TRBJ2-7; D is ambiguous. Germline V lookup: CDR1 MGHRA, CDR2 YSYEKL. The CDR3 is 13 amino acids. Trimming shortened V by 1 base and J by 2 bases, and 6 bases separated the two germline ends. The CDR3: CASSQGNTYEQYF. CDR3 bases: TGCGCCAGCAGCCAAGGTAATACCTACGAGCAGTACTTC.

This chain joins TRBV3-1 (or the pseudogene TRBV3-2) and TRBJ1-3, with D unresolved. Germline CDR1 and CDR2: LGHDT and YNNKEL (reference sequence). Trimming left V 2 bases short and J 0 bases short, with 17 bases between. The CDR3 is made up of 18 amino acids. The CDR3 coding sequence is TGTGCCAGCAGCCAATCCAATCTATGGTTACCCTCTGGAAACACCATATATTTT. It encodes CASSQSNLWLPSGNTIYF.

This chain links TRBV15 with TRBJ1-4; D is unresolved. Trimming shortened V by 0 bases and J by 8 bases, and 13 bases separated the two germline ends. The germline V gene encodes CDR1 LNHNV and CDR2 YYDKDF (reference sequence). CDR3 size: 15 residues. This CDR3 is CATSRDREAWEKLFF. In DNA form, the CDR3 reads TGTGCCACCAGCAGAGATCGAGAGGCCTGGGAAAAACTGTTTTTT.

This clone occurred many times. This rearrangement joins TRBV4-1 to TRBJ1-5; TRBD1 might be the D (6 bases). Germline lookup yields CDR1 MGHRA and CDR2 YSYEKL. This CDR3 is 17 amino acids long. Deletions cut 0 bases from V and 0 bases from J, with 12 bases between. The CDR3 DNA reads TGCGCCAGCAGCCAAGATGATCCAGGGGCTAGCAATCAGCCCCAGCATTTT. Its translation: CASSQDDPGASNQPQHF.

The chain couples TRBV5-1 to TRBJ2-2; 10 bases align to TRBD2. CDR3 size: 20 residues. CDR1 and CDR2 (germline): SGHRS, YFSETQ. Losses at the gene ends were 1 base for V and 0 bases for J; bases not matched to a gene: 12. CDR3 amino acids: CASSLWQVAGGHANTGELFF. The CDR3 DNA is TGCGCCAGCAGCTTGTGGCAGGTAGCGGGAGGCCACGCGAACACCGGGGAGCTGTTTTTT. The whole variable domain, remainder taken from reference TRBV5-1 and TRBJ2-2, is KAGVTQTPRYLIKTRGQQVTLSCSPISGHRSVSWYQQTPGQGLQFLFEYFSETQRNKGNFPGRFSGRQFSNSRSEMNVSTLELGDSALYLCASSLWQVAGGHANTGELFFGEGSRLTVL.

CDR3 in amino acids: CASSYAPGGRAEQFF. CDR3 bases: TGTGCCAGCAGTTACGCCCCGGGCGGGAGGGCTGAGCAGTTCTTC. The V gene is TRBV6-5, the J gene TRBJ2-1, with 9 nucleotides matching TRBD2. This CDR3 has 15 residues. CDR1 MNHEY and CDR2 SVGAGI come from the germline V gene. The V gene end was trimmed by 2 bases and the J gene end by 9 bases; junction bases not matched to a gene: 8.

The chain employs TRBV19 and TRBJ2-1, with D perhaps matching TRBD2 (6 bases). Germline CDR1 LNHDA, CDR2 SQIVND (reference sequence). This CDR3 contains 15 residues. V was shortened by 2 bases and J by 5 bases, with 13 bases between the two germline ends. This CDR3 reads CASSIRGSWNNEQFF. In DNA, the CDR3 is TGTGCCAGTAGTATACGGGGGTCTTGGAACAATGAGCAGTTCTTC. The full variable domain, rest sourced from reference TRBV19 and TRBJ2-1, is DGGITQSPKYLFRKEGQNVTLSCEQNLNHDAMYWYRQDPGQGLRLIYYSQIVNDFQKGDIAEGYSVSREKKESFPLTVTSAQKNPTAFYLCASSIRGSWNNEQFFGPGTRLTVL.

The V and J genes are TRBV6-4 and TRBJ2-1; 10 bases match TRBD2. The trim removed 8 bases at V and 9 bases at J, leaving 7 bases unmatched. Germline V gives CDR1 MRHNA, CDR2 SNTAGT. This CDR3 is 13 amino acids long. The CDR3 reads CASSGTSEGEQFF. In DNA, the CDR3 is TGTGCCAGCTCCGGGACTAGCGAGGGTGAGCAGTTCTTC.

V is TRBV3-1 (or the pseudogene TRBV3-2) and J is TRBJ1-5, with TRBD1 matching over 10 bases. The CDR3 covers 17 residues. Germline values: CDR1 LGHDT, CDR2 YNNKEL (reference sequence). With 5 bases clipped from V and 0 bases from J, the junction kept 7 bases outside the gene matches. The CDR3 region is CASSEDRGIYSNQPQHF. CDR3 nucleotide sequence: TGTGCCAGCAGCGAGGACAGGGGGATTTATAGCAATCAGCCCCAGCATTTT.

This clone has a handful of counts. The chain combines TRBV5-1 with TRBJ1-1, with 8 bases lining up with TRBD1. CDR3 length: 14 amino acids. V lost 7 bases to trimming and J lost 5 bases; unmatched junction nucleotides: 10. Looked up from germline, CDR1 is SGHRS and CDR2 is YFSETQ. The CDR3 sequence is CASCMQGASTEAFF. The CDR3 DNA sequence: TGCGCCAGCTGCATGCAGGGGGCAAGTACTGAAGCTTTCTTT.

This clone was recorded once. The chain carries TRBV18 and TRBJ2-7; 9 positions match TRBD2. Germline CDR1 reads KGHSH; CDR2 reads LQKENI. The CDR3 is 17 amino acids. The ends lost 0 bases at V and 2 bases at J; junction bases unmatched: 8. The CDR3 DNA sequence: TGTGCCAGCTCACCACCTGGAAGAGCGGGAGGCGCCTACGAGCAGTACTTC. Protein product: CASSPPGRAGGAYEQYF.

The V gene is TRBV15, the J gene TRBJ2-1; TRBD1 might be the D (5 bases). The V and J ends lost 3 bases and 7 bases respectively, with 13 bases between them. The length of the CDR3 is 14 residues. CDR1 LNHNV and CDR2 YYDKDF come from the germline V gene (reference sequence). The CDR3 loop is CATSRETQGNEQFF. The CDR3, as DNA: TGTGCCACCAGCAGGGAGACGCAGGGTAATGAGCAGTTCTTC.

The J gene is TRBJ1-5, the V gene TRBV6-2 or TRBV6-3; D is perhaps TRBD1 (5 bases). The V gene lost 2 bases and the J gene lost 6 bases, with 11 bases spanning the gap. The CDR3 spans 14 residues. Per the germline V gene, CDR1 is MNHEY and CDR2 is SVGEGT. CDR3 in amino acids: CASSYQGYGQPQHF. CDR3 nucleotide sequence: TGTGCCAGCAGTTACCAGGGTTATGGTCAGCCCCAGCATTTT.

The chain has TRBV28 and TRBJ1-1; D ambiguous. Germline CDR1 is MDHEN and CDR2 is SYDVKM. This CDR3 region has 13 residues. V was shortened by 2 bases and J by 0 bases, with 4 bases between the two germline ends. CDR3 nucleotide sequence: TGTGCCAGCAGTTTAACTGTGAACACTGAAGCTTTCTTT. Protein product: CASSLTVNTEAFF.

The chain recombines TRBV7-9 with TRBJ1-6; TRBD1 matches 8 bases. Germline values: CDR1 SEHNR, CDR2 FQNEAQ (reference sequence). The CDR3 is made up of 15 amino acids. V trimming: 5 bases; J trimming: 5 bases; junction bases outside the gene matches: 5. The CDR3 DNA reads as TGTGCCAGCAGCGATAGACAGGGGAATAATTCACCCCTCCACTTT. As protein: CASSDRQGNNSPLHF.

This clone occurred once. This chain's CDR3 is CAWGQGIFNQPQHF. As DNA, the CDR3 is TGTGCCTGGGGACAGGGGATATTCAATCAGCCCCAGCATTTT. The rearrangement uses TRBV30 and TRBJ1-5; 9 nucleotides line up with TRBD1. The CDR3 loop spans 14 amino acids. The germline gives CDR1 GTSNPN, CDR2 SVGIG (reference sequence). J was trimmed by 3 bases and V by 5 bases; bases with no gene match: 5.

The rearrangement uses TRBV23-1 and TRBJ2-5; 7 bases fit TRBD2. TRBV23-1 is designated an ORF whose function remains uncertain. V dropped 3 bases and J dropped 5; count of bases not matched to a gene: 24. The CDR3 loop spans 20 amino acids. CDR3 nucleotides: TGCGCCAGCAGTCATCGGGGGGTGCGGAGTAACGGGAGAGGTGTGGAGACCCAGTACTTC. Its translation is CASSHRGVRSNGRGVETQYF.